These 18 T cell receptor beta chains were sequenced from one sample in a study of CD8+ T cells in alopecia areata. Both peripheral blood and punch biopsies of lesional scalp skin were obtained from patients who had alopecia areata. The authors extracted RNA and reverse transcribed it into cDNA as the sequencing template. Using immunoSEQ multiplex PCR, the repertoire was profiled, and TCRdb retains in-frame clones only, with some absent. The repertoire holds around 7,300 clones, with roughly 67% as singletons. The sequencing used skin, collected at week 0. The receptors here all came from a human donor with alopecia areata.

In its sample, this clone ranks as medium-sized. The chain carries TRBV6-1 and TRBJ2-7; no definite D call. V lost 8 bases and J 2 bases, leaving 13 bases between the germline ends. The CDR3 length is 13 residues. CDR1 and CDR2 (germline): MNHNS, SASEGT. CDR3: CASEDPAPYEQYF. Here the CDR3 DNA reads TGTGCCAGCGAAGACCCAGCCCCCTACGAGCAGTACTTC.

This clone was detected a few times. The J gene is TRBJ2-5, the V gene TRBV5-4; TRBD2 aligns across 12 bases. The CDR3 covers 16 residues. Per the germline V gene, CDR1 is SGHNT and CDR2 is YYREEE (reference sequence). V was pared by 2 bases and J by 5 bases, with 7 bases of the junction left unmatched. The CDR3 sequence is CASSFYLAGGSETQYF. For the CDR3, the DNA is TGTGCCAGCAGCTTTTATCTAGCGGGGGGGTCGGAGACCCAGTACTTC.

The chain employs TRBV6-6 and TRBJ2-7; D gene ambiguous. This CDR3 is built from 13 residues. Trimming shortened V by 0 bases and J by 4 bases, and 7 bases separated the two germline ends. In germline, CDR1 is MNHNY, CDR2 SVGAGI (reference sequence). The CDR3 nucleotides read TGTGCCAGCAGTTACTCGTCCGTATACGAGCAGTACTTC. Protein sequence: CASSYSSVYEQYF.

To note about this clone: The sample contains more than one DNA sequence encoding this CDR3. The chain carries TRBV18 and TRBJ1-2; D unresolved. The CDR3 is 14 amino acids. V was shortened by 5 bases and J by 0 bases, with 10 bases between the two germline ends. In germline, CDR1 is KGHSH, CDR2 LQKENI. The CDR3 region is CASSATPSNYGYTF. In DNA form, the CDR3 reads TGTGCCAGCTCAGCTACACCATCTAACTATGGCTACACCTTC. The full variable domain, completed using reference TRBV18 and TRBJ1-2, is NAGVMQNPRHLVRRRGQEARLRCSPMKGHSHVYWYRQLPEEGLKFMVYLQKENIIDESGMPKERFSAEFPKEGPSILRIQQVVRGDSAAYFCASSATPSNYGYTFGSGTRLTVV.

This clone is large by share. Other DNA variants within this sample encode the same CDR3. V gene TRBV5-6 combines with J gene TRBJ2-5; 8 bases map to TRBD2. Germline assignment: CDR1 SGHDT and CDR2 YYEEEE. The CDR3 length is 15 residues. After removal of 1 base from V and 2 bases from J, the junction contained 4 bases not matched to a gene. CDR3 region: CASSLRLATQETQYF. CDR3 in DNA: TGTGCCAGCAGCTTGAGACTAGCGACTCAAGAGACCCAGTACTTC.

This clone has more than one count but fewer than ten. The chain uses TRBV11-2 and TRBJ2-3; no clear D gene. The CDR3 loop spans 14 amino acids. Germline loops: CDR1 SGHAT, CDR2 FQNNGV. Deletions cut 1 base from V and 4 bases from J, with 9 bases between. CDR3 DNA: TGTGCCAGCAGCTTAGGGCCTGGGCCAGATACGCAGTATTTT. Its protein product is CASSLGPGPDTQYF. The full variable domain, its missing parts supplied by reference TRBV11-2 and TRBJ2-3, is EAGVAQSPRYKIIEKRQSVAFWCNPISGHATLYWYQQILGQGPKLLIQFQNNGVVDDSQLPKDRFSAERLKGVDSTLKIQPAKLEDSAVYLCASSLGPGPDTQYFGPGTRLTVL.

This sequence joins TRBV28 and TRBJ2-7; 9 bases align to TRBD1. Germline CDR1 is MDHEN and CDR2 is SYDVKM. Losses at the gene ends were 4 bases for V and 4 bases for J; bases not matched to a gene: 5. The CDR3 covers 14 residues. CDR3 sequence reads: CASSSLDRGYEQYF. CDR3 DNA sequence: TGTGCCAGCAGTTCACTGGACAGGGGATACGAGCAGTACTTC.

The V gene is TRBV19, the J gene TRBJ2-7, with D uncertain. This CDR3 comprises 17 residues. Trimming shortened V by 0 bases and J by 2 bases, and 17 bases separated the two germline ends. Per germline, CDR1 LNHDA and CDR2 SQIVND (reference sequence). The CDR3 coding sequence is TGTGCCAGTAGTATAGATACGGCCTCCATTGGAACCTACGAGCAGTACTTC. As protein: CASSIDTASIGTYEQYF.

This clone was recorded once. V gene TRBV25-1 combines with J gene TRBJ2-7; 7 bases are a match to TRBD2. The CDR3 runs 14 residues. CDR1 is MGHDK and CDR2 is SYGVNS in the germline V gene. Germline trimming cut 2 bases from V and 3 bases from J; bases unmatched to any gene: 4. The CDR3 DNA is TGTGCCAGCAGTGAAGCGGGAGAGAGCTACGAGCAGTACTTC. Its translation is CASSEAGESYEQYF.

The gene calls are TRBV7-9 and TRBJ2-3; a possible D gene is TRBD2 (6 bases). Germline V lookup: CDR1 SEHNR, CDR2 FQNEAQ (reference sequence). This CDR3 is built from 16 residues. V was pared by 0 bases and J by 2 bases, with 12 bases between. Here the CDR3 reads CASSLARVADTDTQYF. The CDR3, as DNA: TGTGCCAGCAGCTTAGCTCGAGTAGCGGACACAGATACGCAGTATTTT.

This clone was observed a single time. J is TRBJ2-1 and V is TRBV10-3; 10 nucleotides agree with TRBD2. Per the germline V gene, CDR1 is ENHRY and CDR2 is SYGVKD. V was clipped by 3 bases and J by 3 bases; unmatched bases: 8. There are 17 residues in the CDR3. The CDR3 protein is CAISDTDSGRFYNEQFF. Written as DNA, the CDR3 is TGTGCCATCAGTGATACCGATAGCGGGAGGTTCTACAATGAGCAGTTCTTC.

V is TRBV5-6 and J is TRBJ1-1; possible D gene TRBD1, 6 bases. Germline CDR1 SGHDT, CDR2 YYEEEE. There are 14 residues in the CDR3. Trimming shortened V by 5 bases and J by 5 bases, and 16 bases separated the two germline ends. In DNA, the CDR3 is TGTGCCAGCAGTCCTGGGACATTGCAAACTGAAGCTTTCTTT. The encoded protein is CASSPGTLQTEAFF. Full variable domain (rest looked up from reference TRBV5-6 and TRBJ1-1): DAGVTQSPTHLIKTRGQQVTLRCSPKSGHDTVSWYQQALGQGPQFIFQYYEEEERQRGNFPDRFSGHQFPNYSSELNVNALLLGDSALYLCASSPGTLQTEAFFGQGTRLTVV.

The V gene is TRBV2, the J gene TRBJ2-2; D possibly matches TRBD1 or TRBD2 (7 bases each). The CDR3 extends over 15 amino acids. Per the germline V gene, CDR1 is SNHLY and CDR2 is FYNNEI. The V gene lost 6 bases and the J gene lost 5 bases, with 16 bases spanning the gap. Here the CDR3 DNA reads TGTGCCAGCAGCTCAAGGGGGCGGGAGACCGGGGAGCTGTTTTTT. Amino acid sequence: CASSSRGRETGELFF.

This chain links TRBV29-1 with TRBJ2-7, with D uncertain. Germline V gene data show CDR1 as SQVTM and CDR2 as ANQGSEA. The CDR3 length is 12 residues. Trimming left V 7 bases short and J 6 bases short, with 16 bases between. This CDR3 reads CSAKDGTAEQYF. CDR3 DNA sequence: TGCAGCGCCAAGGACGGAACCGCCGAGCAGTACTTC.

This clone occurred a few times. This chain links TRBV10-3 with TRBJ1-1; D is unclear. With 10 bases removed from V and 0 bases from J, the gap between germline ends came to 12 bases. Germline CDR1 and CDR2: ENHRY and SYGVKD. There are 13 residues in the CDR3. Written as DNA, the CDR3 is TGTGCCACCTCCGGTAACATGAACACTGAAGCTTTCTTT. Its translation: CATSGNMNTEAFF.

V gene TRBV21-1 combines with J gene TRBJ1-5; the table's D call TRBD1 went unverified against the DNA. TRBV21-1 is recorded as a pseudogene. The CDR3 covers 18 residues. The CDR3 coding sequence is TGTGCCAGCAGCAAAGCGCTTTGGGACAGGGGAAACAATCAGCCCCAGCATTTT. It codes for CASSKALWDRGNNQPQHF.

The genes are TRBV6-5 and TRBJ2-3, with a tentative D call TRBD1 (6 bases). V was clipped by 8 bases and J by 7 bases, with 16 bases between them. CDR1 and CDR2 from the germline V gene are MNHEY and SVGAGI. This CDR3 contains 13 residues. The CDR3 DNA sequence: TGTGCCAGCTTACAGGGTGATGTATATACGCAGTATTTT. This gives the protein CASLQGDVYTQYF.

The V call is TRBV4-1, the J call TRBJ1-1; 8 positions agree with TRBD1. This CDR3 region has 17 residues. V was pared by 1 base and J by 1 base, with 8 bases of the junction left unmatched. The V gene's germline CDR1 is MGHRA and CDR2 YSYEKL. The CDR3 DNA reads TGCGCCAGCAGCCAAGCCGGGACAGGCTACCCGAACACTGAAGCTTTCTTT. This gives the protein CASSQAGTGYPNTEAFF.